These 22 T cell receptor beta chains share one sample of origin, sequenced in a study of sequential checkpoint blockade in melanoma. Treatment specified: randomized to nivolumab then ipilimumab (arm A) or the reverse (arm B). Method: immunoSEQ multiplex PCR; TCRdb's copy keeps in-frame clones and lacks some. The sample carries some 32,000 clones, approximately 77% recorded once. The sample here was CD8+ T cells sorted from blood (inferred from file names), taken from a patient given nivolumab and ipilimumab in sequence. The source of these receptors is a human donor with melanoma.

Regarding this clone: A junction end diverges from the germline sequence, so it may reflect a read error. The V and J genes are TRBV9 and TRBJ2-5; 8 bases map to TRBD2. There are 17 residues in the CDR3. The germline V gene encodes CDR1 SGDLS and CDR2 YYNGEE. CDR3 in DNA: TGTGCCAGCAGCGAGCCCCCTCAACTAGCGGACCAAGAGACCCGGTACTTC. This encodes CASSEPPQLADQETRYF.

The V and J genes are TRBV27 and TRBJ2-1; D call uncertain. V lost 4 bases and J lost 6, with 10 bases in between. Germline V CDR1 and CDR2: MNHEY, SMNVEV (reference sequence). The CDR3 extends over 13 amino acids. The CDR3 reads CASSWNLGNEQFF. The DNA of the CDR3 is TGTGCCAGCAGTTGGAATCTAGGCAATGAGCAGTTCTTC.

The chain has TRBV9 and TRBJ1-6; D ambiguous. Per germline, CDR1 SGDLS and CDR2 YYNGEE. The CDR3 contains 14 residues. V lost 0 bases and J lost 10, with 11 bases in between. CDR3 in amino acids: CASSVAVEGSPLHF. The CDR3 coding sequence is TGTGCCAGCAGCGTAGCTGTGGAGGGCTCACCCCTCCACTTT.

The V call is TRBV4-1, the J call TRBJ1-3; D unresolved. Per the germline V gene, CDR1 is MGHRA and CDR2 is YSYEKL. This CDR3 has 16 residues. Trimming took off 0 bases at V and 0 bases at J, with 9 bases between the two ends. CDR3 in amino acids: CASSQDAGNSGNTIYF. CDR3 nucleotide sequence: TGCGCCAGCAGCCAAGATGCAGGAAACTCTGGAAACACCATATATTTT.

This chain joins TRBV30 and TRBJ2-5; the D gene is possibly TRBD1 (5 bases). The J call may be mistaken, given a closer DNA end match to TRBJ2-7. This CDR3 contains 14 residues. Per the germline V gene, CDR1 is GTSNPN and CDR2 is SVGIG (reference sequence). Here the CDR3 reads CAWSVPRQTYEQYF. DNA of the CDR3: TGTGCCTGGAGTGTACCGCGACAGACCTACGAGCAGTACTTC.

V usage is TRBV9 and J usage is TRBJ2-7, with 8 bases fitting TRBD2. This CDR3 contains 15 residues. Trimming removed 4 bases from V and 4 bases from J; junction bases left unmatched: 10. CDR1 is SGDLS, CDR2 YYNGEE, per germline. The CDR3 DNA sequence: TGTGCCAGCAGCCCCAGCGGGGGCCCCTATTACGAGCAGTACTTC. It yields the protein CASSPSGGPYYEQYF.

The rearrangement links TRBV5-1 to TRBJ1-2; D call uncertain. The CDR3 sequence is 14 residues long. V dropped 1 base and J dropped 0 bases, with 7 bases sitting between them. Germline CDR1 is SGHRS and CDR2 is YFSETQ. The CDR3 protein is CASSLTESNYGYTF. The CDR3, as DNA: TGCGCCAGCAGCTTGACAGAATCTAACTATGGCTACACCTTC.

The gene calls are TRBV28 and TRBJ2-1; the match to TRBD2 covers 10 bases. The junction had 5 bases not matched to a gene; V was cut back by 3 bases and J by 12 bases. The germline gives CDR1 MDHEN, CDR2 SYDVKM. The CDR3 spans 13 residues. The CDR3 protein is CASSFSSGRTQFF. DNA for the CDR3: TGTGCCAGCAGTTTTTCTAGCGGGAGAACGCAGTTCTTC.

The chain has TRBV6-4 and TRBJ1-1, with 9 bases fitting TRBD1. The trim removed 2 bases at V and 1 base at J, leaving 5 bases unmatched. The CDR3 extends over 16 amino acids. Germline-derived CDR1 and CDR2 are MRHNA and SNTAGT. The CDR3 loop is CASSDMGQGGNTEAFF. Written as DNA, the CDR3 is TGTGCCAGCAGTGACATGGGACAGGGAGGGAACACTGAAGCTTTCTTT.

The rearrangement joins TRBV5-6 to TRBJ1-2, with 7 bases identical to TRBD1. The CDR3 totals 12 residues. V was clipped by 3 bases and J by 7 bases; unmatched bases: 3. From germline, CDR1 is SGHDT and CDR2 YYEEEE. Here the CDR3 DNA reads TGTGCCAGCAGCTCGACAGGGTTTGGCTACACCTTC. It is translated as CASSSTGFGYTF.

The chain joins TRBV7-9 to TRBJ2-5, with TRBD1 matching 7 bases. The J call is uncertain, as TRBJ2-7 better fits the DNA end. Germline CDR1 is SEHNR and CDR2 is FQNEAQ (reference sequence). The CDR3 has 12 amino acids. The DNA of the CDR3 is TGTGCCAGCAGCTGGACAGGAAACGAGCAGTACTTC. Protein product: CASSWTGNEQYF.

V and J are TRBV5-1 and TRBJ2-2; 13 bases map to TRBD2. Per germline, CDR1 SGHRS and CDR2 YFSETQ. Trimming removed 4 bases from V and 4 bases from J; junction bases left unmatched: 16. The CDR3 contains 20 residues. CDR3: CASSEFGGLAGDRSTGELFF. CDR3 nucleotides: TGCGCCAGCAGCGAGTTCGGAGGACTAGCGGGAGATCGGAGCACCGGGGAGCTGTTTTTT. The variable domain in full, completed from reference TRBV5-1 and TRBJ2-2, reads KAGVTQTPRYLIKTRGQQVTLSCSPISGHRSVSWYQQTPGQGLQFLFEYFSETQRNKGNFPGRFSGRQFSNSRSEMNVSTLELGDSALYLCASSEFGGLAGDRSTGELFFGEGSRLTVL.

Within the sample, this clone is medium-sized (0.01 to 0.1%). V gene TRBV28 combines with J gene TRBJ1-1; no firm D call. In germline, CDR1 is MDHEN, CDR2 SYDVKM. V shed 5 bases and J shed 1 base, with 8 bases lying between them. CDR3 length equals 13 residues. CDR3 amino acids: CASSLRQNTEAFF. In DNA, the CDR3 is TGTGCCAGCAGTCTCCGACAGAACACTGAAGCTTTCTTT.

The chain is built from TRBV2 and TRBJ1-1, with TRBD1 matching over 12 bases. Trimming cost V 0 bases and J 3 bases; bases outside gene matches: 11. There are 19 residues in the CDR3. Germline-derived CDR1 and CDR2 are SNHLY and FYNNEI. CDR3 nucleotides: TGTGCCAGCAGTGAAGCGGGAATCCGGGACAGGGGGCGTCACACTGAAGCTTTCTTT. Its translation is CASSEAGIRDRGRHTEAFF.

The chain carries TRBV4-1 and TRBJ1-3, with 7 bases identical to TRBD1. After removal of 2 bases from V and 2 bases from J, the junction contained 0 bases not matched to a gene. Per germline, CDR1 MGHRA and CDR2 YSYEKL. The CDR3 has 14 residues. In DNA, the CDR3 is TGCGCCAGCAGCCAAAGGGGGCCTGGAAACACCATATATTTT. Amino acid sequence: CASSQRGPGNTIYF.

The rearrangement joins TRBV5-6 to TRBJ2-3; 7 bases match TRBD1. Trimming at V came to 4 bases and at J to 9 bases, leaving 2 bases not matched to a gene. The length of the CDR3 is 11 residues. The germline gives CDR1 SGHDT, CDR2 YYEEEE. The CDR3 is CASSEGATQYF. The DNA for the CDR3 is TGTGCCAGCAGCGAGGGGGCGACGCAGTATTTT.

The CDR3 loop is CASSQGTGTGNTIYF. For the CDR3, the DNA is TGCGCCAGCAGCCAAGGGACAGGGACTGGAAACACCATATATTTT. The genes are TRBV4-3 and TRBJ1-3, with 8 bases matching TRBD1. The CDR3 has 15 amino acids. The germline gives CDR1 LGHNA, CDR2 YSLEER. V trimming: 1 base; J trimming: 2 bases; junction bases outside the gene matches: 1.

The rearrangement links TRBV27 to TRBJ2-7; 8 bases align to TRBD1. The J segment lost 3 bases and the V segment lost 0 bases, leaving 4 bases of the junction unmatched. The CDR3 spans 15 residues. The germline gives CDR1 MNHEY, CDR2 SMNVEV (reference sequence). CDR3 in amino acids: CASSLSPGQVYEQYF. In nucleotides, the CDR3 is TGTGCCAGCAGTTTATCGCCGGGACAGGTCTACGAGCAGTACTTC.

The gene calls are TRBV29-1 and TRBJ1-2; TRBD1 is a possible D gene (5 bases). The CDR3 runs to 15 residues. Between the trimmed V and J ends, which lost 0 bases and 0 bases, there was a span of 11 bases. Looked up from germline, CDR1 is SQVTM and CDR2 is ANQGSEA. The CDR3 sequence is CSVEDSGDPNYGYTF. CDR3 DNA: TGCAGCGTTGAAGATTCGGGGGACCCTAACTATGGCTACACCTTC.

This sequence joins TRBV5-1 and TRBJ2-3; 14 positions agree with TRBD2. Germline assignment: CDR1 SGHRS and CDR2 YFSETQ. This CDR3 spans 16 amino acids. The junction had 7 bases not matched to a gene; V was cut back by 7 bases and J by 3 bases. CDR3 loop: CASCPGTSGRTDTQYF. CDR3 sequence (DNA): TGCGCCAGCTGCCCCGGGACTAGCGGGAGAACAGATACGCAGTATTTT.

This clone was seen just once. The chain links TRBV6-6 to TRBJ2-7; D remains unclear. CDR1 MNHNY and CDR2 SVGAGI come from the germline V gene (reference sequence). The CDR3 loop spans 15 amino acids. V lost 6 bases, J lost 2 bases, and 17 bases lay in between. CDR3 nucleotide sequence: TGTGCCAGCAGGGAATCGACATGGTTGACCTACGAGCAGTACTTC. Translated: CASRESTWLTYEQYF.

V gene TRBV15 combines with J gene TRBJ2-7; 12 bases align to TRBD2. Trimming cost V 8 bases and J 1 base; bases outside gene matches: 15. The CDR3 has 18 amino acids. Germline CDR1 and CDR2: LNHNV and YYDKDF (reference sequence). The CDR3 here is CATATTSGGSAASYEQYF. In nucleotides, the CDR3 is TGTGCCACCGCGACGACTAGCGGGGGATCGGCGGCGTCCTACGAGCAGTACTTC.